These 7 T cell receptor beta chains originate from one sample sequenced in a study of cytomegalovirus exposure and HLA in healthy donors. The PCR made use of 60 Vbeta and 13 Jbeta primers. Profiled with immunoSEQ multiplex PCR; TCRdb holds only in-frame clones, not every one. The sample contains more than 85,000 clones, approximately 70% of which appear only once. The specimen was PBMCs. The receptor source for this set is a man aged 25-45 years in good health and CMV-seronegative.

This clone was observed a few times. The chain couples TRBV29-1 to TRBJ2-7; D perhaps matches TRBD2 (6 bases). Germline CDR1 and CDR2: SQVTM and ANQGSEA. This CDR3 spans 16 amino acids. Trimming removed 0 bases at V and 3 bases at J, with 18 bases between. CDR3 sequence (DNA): TGCAGCGTTGAAGATGACTCCGGGGGACGGATCTACGAGCAGTACTTC. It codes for CSVEDDSGGRIYEQYF.

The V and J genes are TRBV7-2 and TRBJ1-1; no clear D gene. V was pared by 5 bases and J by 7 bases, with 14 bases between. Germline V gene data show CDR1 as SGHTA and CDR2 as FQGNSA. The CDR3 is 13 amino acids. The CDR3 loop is CASSRPNPFEAFF. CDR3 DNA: TGTGCCAGCAGCCGTCCTAACCCGTTTGAAGCTTTCTTT.

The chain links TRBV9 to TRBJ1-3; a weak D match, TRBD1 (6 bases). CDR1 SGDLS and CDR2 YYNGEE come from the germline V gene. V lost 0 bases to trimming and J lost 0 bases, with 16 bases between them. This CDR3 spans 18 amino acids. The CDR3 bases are TGTGCCAGCAGCGTAGAATTTGGACAGCCGAGCTCTGGAAACACCATATATTTT. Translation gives CASSVEFGQPSSGNTIYF.

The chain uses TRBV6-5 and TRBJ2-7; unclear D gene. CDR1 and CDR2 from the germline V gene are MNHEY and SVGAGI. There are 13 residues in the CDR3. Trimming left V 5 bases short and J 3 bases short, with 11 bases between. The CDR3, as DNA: TGTGCCAGCAGTGGTGACTCACACTACGAGCAGTACTTC. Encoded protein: CASSGDSHYEQYF.

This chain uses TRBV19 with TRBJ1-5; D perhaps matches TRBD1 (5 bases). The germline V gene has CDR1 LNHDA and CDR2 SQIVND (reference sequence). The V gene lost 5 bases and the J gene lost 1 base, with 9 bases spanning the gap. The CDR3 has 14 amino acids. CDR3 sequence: CASSGGESNQPQHF. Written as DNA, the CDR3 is TGTGCCAGTAGTGGAGGGGAGAGCAATCAGCCCCAGCATTTT.

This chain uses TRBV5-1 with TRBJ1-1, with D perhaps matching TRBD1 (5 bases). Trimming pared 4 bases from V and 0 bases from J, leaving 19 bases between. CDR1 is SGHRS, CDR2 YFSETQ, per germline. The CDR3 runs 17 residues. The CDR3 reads CASSPGGTAALNTEAFF. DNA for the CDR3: TGCGCCAGCAGCCCCGGGGGGACGGCCGCCCTGAACACTGAAGCTTTCTTT.

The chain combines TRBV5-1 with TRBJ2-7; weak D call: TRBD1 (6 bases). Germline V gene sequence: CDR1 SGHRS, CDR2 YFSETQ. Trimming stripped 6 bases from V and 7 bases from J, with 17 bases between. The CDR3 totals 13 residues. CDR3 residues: CASKDDSRGEQYF. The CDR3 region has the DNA TGCGCCAGCAAGGACGACTCGAGGGGGGAGCAGTACTTC.